This paragraph covers one TCR beta chain sequence. This record comes from a study of blood T cell repertoires in COVID-19. Study background: Sites across the United States, Italy and Spain contributed samples from acute and convalescent COVID-19. Nucleic acid was either cDNA or gDNA, and it came from T cells, B-cell-depleted T cells, or PBMCs.

CDR1 is MDHEN, CDR2 SYDVKM, per germline. This CDR3 spans 15 amino acids. The germline V and J ends were trimmed by 5 bases and 6 bases, with 16 bases remaining between them. In the authors' workflow: Estimated nucleated cell counts came from reference gene primer amplification. TCRdb's table, derived via immunoSEQ multiplex PCR, lists solely in-frame clones and lacks some. That table furnishes V, J and clone size, whereas the DNA furnished D and trimming. The table has about 190,000 clones, 80% to 90% seen once; the top ten hold around 1.1%. This chain joins TRBV28 and TRBJ2-2, with a tentative D call TRBD1 (6 bases). The sequence was obtained from a man aged 25 to 45 with acute or convalescent COVID-19. Material for sequencing was peripheral blood. DNA for the CDR3: TGTGCCAGCAGTCTCCGTCTCTACAGGGCCGGGGAGCTGTTTTTT. It specifies CASSLRLYRAGELFF.